One T cell receptor beta chain is described in this entry. Per germline, CDR1 MNHEY and CDR2 SVGAGI. The CDR3 consists of 13 residues. Trimming removed 6 bases at V and 6 bases at J, with 14 bases between. The table came from immunoSEQ multiplex PCR; TCRdb's copy has only in-frame clones and leaves some out. The repertoire consists of around 180,000 clones, with more than 80% occurring once and the leading ten covering over 5.5%. These data belong to a study of cytomegalovirus exposure and HLA in healthy donors. The gene calls are TRBV6-5 and TRBJ1-2; no clear D. The source material was PBMCs. This receptor was taken from a man younger than 30 in good health and CMV-seropositive. The CDR3 DNA reads as TGTGCCAGCAGCAGCGCGGGGAGGAATGGCTACACCTTC. Amino acids: CASSSAGRNGYTF.